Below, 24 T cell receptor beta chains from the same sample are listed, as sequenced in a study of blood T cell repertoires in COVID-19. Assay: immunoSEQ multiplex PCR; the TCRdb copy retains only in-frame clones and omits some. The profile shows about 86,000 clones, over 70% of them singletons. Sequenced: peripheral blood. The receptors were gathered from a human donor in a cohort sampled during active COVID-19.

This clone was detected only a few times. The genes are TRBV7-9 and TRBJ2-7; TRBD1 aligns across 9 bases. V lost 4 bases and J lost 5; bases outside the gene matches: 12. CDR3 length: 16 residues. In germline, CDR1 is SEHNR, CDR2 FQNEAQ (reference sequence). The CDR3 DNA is TGTGCCAGCAGCTCGACCCCGGGACAGGGATCCAACGAGCAGTACTTC. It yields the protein CASSSTPGQGSNEQYF.

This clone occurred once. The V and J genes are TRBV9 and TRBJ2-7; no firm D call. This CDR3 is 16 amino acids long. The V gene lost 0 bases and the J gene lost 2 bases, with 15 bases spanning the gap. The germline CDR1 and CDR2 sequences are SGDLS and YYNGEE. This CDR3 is CASSVAGGTSTYEQYF. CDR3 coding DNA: TGTGCCAGCAGCGTAGCTGGCGGAACCTCAACCTACGAGCAGTACTTC.

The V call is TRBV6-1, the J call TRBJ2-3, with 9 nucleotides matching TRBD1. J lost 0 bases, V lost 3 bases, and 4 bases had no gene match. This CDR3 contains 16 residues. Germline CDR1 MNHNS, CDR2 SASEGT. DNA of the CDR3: TGTGCCAGCAGTGAGGCCGGGACAGGGAGCACAGATACGCAGTATTTT. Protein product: CASSEAGTGSTDTQYF.

In DNA, the CDR3 is TGTGCCAGCAGGGGAGGCACTAGCGGGAGGGTACAAGAGACCCAGTACTTC. The encoded protein is CASRGGTSGRVQETQYF. The chain is built from TRBV2 and TRBJ2-5; 13 nucleotides align to TRBD2. CDR1 and CDR2 (germline): SNHLY, FYNNEI. V lost 6 bases to trimming and J lost 2 bases; unmatched junction nucleotides: 9. The length of the CDR3 is 17 residues.

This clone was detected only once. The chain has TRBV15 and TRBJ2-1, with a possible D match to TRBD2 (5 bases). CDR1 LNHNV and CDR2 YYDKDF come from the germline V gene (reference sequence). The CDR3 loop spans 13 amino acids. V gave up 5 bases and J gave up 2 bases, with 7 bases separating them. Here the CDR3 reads CATSPGTYNEQFF. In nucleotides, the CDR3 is TGTGCCACCAGCCCCGGGACCTACAATGAGCAGTTCTTC.

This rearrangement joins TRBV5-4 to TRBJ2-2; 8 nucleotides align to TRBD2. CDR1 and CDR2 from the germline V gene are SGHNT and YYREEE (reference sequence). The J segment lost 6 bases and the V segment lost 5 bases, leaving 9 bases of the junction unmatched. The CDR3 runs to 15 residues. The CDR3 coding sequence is TGTGCCAGCAGGGAGGGACTAGAAGGTCCCGGGGAGCTGTTTTTT. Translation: CASREGLEGPGELFF.

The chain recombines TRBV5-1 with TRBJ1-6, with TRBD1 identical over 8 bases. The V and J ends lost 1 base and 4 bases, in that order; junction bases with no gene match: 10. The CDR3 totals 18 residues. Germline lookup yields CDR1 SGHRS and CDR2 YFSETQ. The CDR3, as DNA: TGCGCCAGCAGCTTGTTGGGAGGGACAGGCGATTATAATTCACCCCTCCACTTT. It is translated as CASSLLGGTGDYNSPLHF. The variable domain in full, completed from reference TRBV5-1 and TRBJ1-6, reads KAGVTQTPRYLIKTRGQQVTLSCSPISGHRSVSWYQQTPGQGLQFLFEYFSETQRNKGNFPGRFSGRQFSNSRSEMNVSTLELGDSALYLCASSLLGGTGDYNSPLHFGNGTRLTVT.

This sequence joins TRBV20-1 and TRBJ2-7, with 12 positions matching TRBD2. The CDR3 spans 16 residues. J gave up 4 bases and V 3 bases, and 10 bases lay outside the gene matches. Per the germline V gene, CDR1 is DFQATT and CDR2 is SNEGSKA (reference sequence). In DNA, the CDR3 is TGCAGTGCTAGTCCGGGACTAGCGGGCCGGATTTACGAGCAGTACTTC. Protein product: CSASPGLAGRIYEQYF.

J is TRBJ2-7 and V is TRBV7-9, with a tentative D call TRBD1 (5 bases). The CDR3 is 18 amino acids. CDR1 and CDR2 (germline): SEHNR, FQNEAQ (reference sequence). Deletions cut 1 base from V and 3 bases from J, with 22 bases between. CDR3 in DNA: TGTGCCAGCAGCTTAGAGGTTCCAGGGAAAAGAACCCTCTACGAGCAGTACTTC. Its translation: CASSLEVPGKRTLYEQYF.

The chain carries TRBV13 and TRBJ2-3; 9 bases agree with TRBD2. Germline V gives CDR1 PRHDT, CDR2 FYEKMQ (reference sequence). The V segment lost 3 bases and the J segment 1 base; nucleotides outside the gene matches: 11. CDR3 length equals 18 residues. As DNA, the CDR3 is TGTGCCAGCAGCTTCGGAGTTAATAGCGGGAGAGGCACAGATACGCAGTATTTT. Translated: CASSFGVNSGRGTDTQYF.

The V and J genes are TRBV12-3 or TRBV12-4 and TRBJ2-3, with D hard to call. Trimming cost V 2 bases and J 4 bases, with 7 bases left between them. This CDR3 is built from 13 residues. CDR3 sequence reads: CASSLSSADTQYF. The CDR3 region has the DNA TGTGCCAGCAGTTTAAGTTCGGCAGATACGCAGTATTTT.

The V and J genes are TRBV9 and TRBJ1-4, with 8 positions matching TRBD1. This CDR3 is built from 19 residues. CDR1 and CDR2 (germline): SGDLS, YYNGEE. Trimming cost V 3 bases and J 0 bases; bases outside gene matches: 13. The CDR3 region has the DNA TGTGCCAGCAGCGCGACCGGACAGGGAAAAGCCGCAACTAATGAAAAACTGTTTTTT. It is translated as CASSATGQGKAATNEKLFF.

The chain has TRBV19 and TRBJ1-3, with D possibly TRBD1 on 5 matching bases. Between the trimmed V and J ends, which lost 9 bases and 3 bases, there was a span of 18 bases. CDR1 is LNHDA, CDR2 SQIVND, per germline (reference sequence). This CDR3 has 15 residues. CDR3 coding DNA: TGTGCCAGCGACACCCAGGGATCAGGTGGAAACACCATATATTTT. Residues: CASDTQGSGGNTIYF. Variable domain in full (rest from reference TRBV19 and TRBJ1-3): DGGITQSPKYLFRKEGQNVTLSCEQNLNHDAMYWYRQDPGQGLRLIYYSQIVNDFQKGDIAEGYSVSREKKESFPLTVTSAQKNPTAFYLCASDTQGSGGNTIYFGEGSWLTVV.

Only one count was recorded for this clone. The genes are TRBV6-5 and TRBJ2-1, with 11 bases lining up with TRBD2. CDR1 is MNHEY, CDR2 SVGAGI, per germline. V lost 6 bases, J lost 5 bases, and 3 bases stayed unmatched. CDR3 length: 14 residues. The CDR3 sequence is CASRLLAGDNEQFF. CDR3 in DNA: TGTGCCAGCAGACTACTAGCGGGGGACAATGAGCAGTTCTTC.

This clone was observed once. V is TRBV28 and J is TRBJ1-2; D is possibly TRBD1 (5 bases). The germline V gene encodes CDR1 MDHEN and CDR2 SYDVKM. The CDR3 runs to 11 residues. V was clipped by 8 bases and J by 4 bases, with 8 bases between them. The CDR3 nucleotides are TGTGCCAGCGACAGTATCTATGGCTACACCTTC. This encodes CASDSIYGYTF.

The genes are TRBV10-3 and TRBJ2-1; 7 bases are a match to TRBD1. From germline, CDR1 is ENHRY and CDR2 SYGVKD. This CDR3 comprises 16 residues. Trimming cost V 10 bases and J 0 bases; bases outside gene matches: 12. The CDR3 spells CASASSTGDSYNEQFF. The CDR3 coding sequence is TGTGCCAGCGCTTCTTCTACAGGGGACTCCTACAATGAGCAGTTCTTC.

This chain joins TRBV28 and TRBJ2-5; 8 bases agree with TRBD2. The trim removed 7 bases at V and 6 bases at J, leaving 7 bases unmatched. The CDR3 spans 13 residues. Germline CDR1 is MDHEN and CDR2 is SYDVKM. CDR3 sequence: CASKRTSSQTQYF. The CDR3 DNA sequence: TGTGCCAGCAAACGGACTAGCAGTCAGACCCAGTACTTC.

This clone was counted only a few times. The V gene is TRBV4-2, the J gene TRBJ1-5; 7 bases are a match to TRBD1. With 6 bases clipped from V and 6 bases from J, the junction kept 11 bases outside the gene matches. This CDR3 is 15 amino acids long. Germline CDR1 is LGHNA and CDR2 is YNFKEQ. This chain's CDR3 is CASSPGRQGIQPQHF. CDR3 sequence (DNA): TGTGCCAGCAGTCCTGGGAGACAGGGAATTCAGCCCCAGCATTTT.

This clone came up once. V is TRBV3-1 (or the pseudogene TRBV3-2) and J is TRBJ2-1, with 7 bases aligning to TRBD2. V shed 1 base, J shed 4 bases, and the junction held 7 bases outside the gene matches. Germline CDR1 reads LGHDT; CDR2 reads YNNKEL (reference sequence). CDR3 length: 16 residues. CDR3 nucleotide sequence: TGTGCCAGCAGCCAAGCCGGGACGGGAGGATACAATGAGCAGTTCTTC. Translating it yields CASSQAGTGGYNEQFF.

The CDR3 here is CASKTGQGASGELFF. The DNA for the CDR3 is TGTGCCAGCAAGACGGGACAGGGGGCAAGCGGGGAGCTGTTTTTT. The rearrangement joins TRBV9 to TRBJ2-2; TRBD1 aligns across 12 bases. CDR3 length equals 15 residues. The V and J ends lost 6 bases and 7 bases, in that order; junction bases with no gene match: 7. Germline lookup yields CDR1 SGDLS and CDR2 YYNGEE.

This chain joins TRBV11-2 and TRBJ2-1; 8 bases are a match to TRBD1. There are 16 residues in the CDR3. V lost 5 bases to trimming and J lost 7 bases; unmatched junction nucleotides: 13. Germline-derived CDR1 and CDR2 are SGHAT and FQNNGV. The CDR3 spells CASSPGSDRGGNEQFF. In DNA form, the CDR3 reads TGTGCCAGCAGCCCAGGGAGCGACAGGGGTGGGAATGAGCAGTTCTTC. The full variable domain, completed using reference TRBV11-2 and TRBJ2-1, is EAGVAQSPRYKIIEKRQSVAFWCNPISGHATLYWYQQILGQGPKLLIQFQNNGVVDDSQLPKDRFSAERLKGVDSTLKIQPAKLEDSAVYLCASSPGSDRGGNEQFFGPGTRLTVL.

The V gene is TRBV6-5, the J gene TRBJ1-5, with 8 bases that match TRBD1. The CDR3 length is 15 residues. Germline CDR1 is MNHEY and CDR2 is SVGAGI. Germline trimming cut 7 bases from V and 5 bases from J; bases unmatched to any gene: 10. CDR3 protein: CASTKGTGGDQPQHF. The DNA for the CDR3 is TGTGCCAGCACCAAAGGGACAGGAGGGGATCAGCCCCAGCATTTT.

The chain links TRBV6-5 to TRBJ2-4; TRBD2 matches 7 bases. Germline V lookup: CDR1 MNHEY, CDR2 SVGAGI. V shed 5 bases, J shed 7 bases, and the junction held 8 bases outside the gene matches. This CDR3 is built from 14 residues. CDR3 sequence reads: CASSSGARGNIQYF. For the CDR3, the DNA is TGTGCCAGCAGTAGCGGGGCGCGGGGGAACATTCAGTACTTC.

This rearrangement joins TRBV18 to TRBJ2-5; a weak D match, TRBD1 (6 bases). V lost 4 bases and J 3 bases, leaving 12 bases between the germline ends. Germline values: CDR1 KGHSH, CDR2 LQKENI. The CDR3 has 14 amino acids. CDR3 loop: CASSLRRGEETQYF. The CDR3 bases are TGTGCCAGCTCACTCCGCAGGGGAGAAGAGACCCAGTACTTC.